This TCR beta chain was sequenced during a study of beta chain features in type 1 diabetes. The study, taken as a whole, reports: Moderately but significantly shorter TCRB CDR3s were found in Type 1 diabetes patients in all four CD4+ subsets. Shorter templates might be favored by PCR, equally in patients and controls.

The V gene's germline CDR1 is SGHAT and CDR2 FQNNGV. The V gene lost 7 bases and the J gene lost 5 bases, with 12 bases spanning the gap. This CDR3 spans 13 amino acids. With respect to this clone: Antigen specificity is unknown.

Reverse transcription of all isolated RNA meant that expressed TCRB transcripts were sequenced. Sequencing used immunoSEQ multiplex PCR; TCRdb keeps in-frame clones, though not all of them. The data hold roughly 400,000 clones, with 9.6% observed a single time. This clonotype was sampled from a man aged 30 to 45 with type 1 diabetes. Material: central memory CD4+ T cells from blood. The chain couples TRBV11-2 to TRBJ2-1, with a tentative D call TRBD2 (6 bases). Written as DNA, the CDR3 is TGTGCCAGCACCACGGGGGAGGACAATGAGCAGTTCTTC. Protein product: CASTTGEDNEQFF.